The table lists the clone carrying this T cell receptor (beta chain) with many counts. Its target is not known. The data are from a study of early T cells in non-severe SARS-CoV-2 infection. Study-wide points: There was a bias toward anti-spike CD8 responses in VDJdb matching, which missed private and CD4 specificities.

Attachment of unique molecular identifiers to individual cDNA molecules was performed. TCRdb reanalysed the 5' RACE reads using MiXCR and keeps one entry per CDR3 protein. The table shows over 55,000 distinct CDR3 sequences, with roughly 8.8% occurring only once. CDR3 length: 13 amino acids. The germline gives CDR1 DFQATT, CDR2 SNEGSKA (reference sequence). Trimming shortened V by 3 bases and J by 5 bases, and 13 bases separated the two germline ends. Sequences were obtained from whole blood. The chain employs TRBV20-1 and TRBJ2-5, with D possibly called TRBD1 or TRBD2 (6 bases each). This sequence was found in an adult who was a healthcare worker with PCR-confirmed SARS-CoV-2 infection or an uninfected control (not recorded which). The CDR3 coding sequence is TGCAGTGCTAGCCCCGGGGGCCAGGAGACCCAGTACTTC. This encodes CSASPGGQETQYF.